Listed here is a single T cell receptor (beta chain). The sample belongs to a study of blood T cell repertoires in COVID-19. Sequencing was performed with immunoSEQ multiplex PCR; in TCRdb, only in-frame clones are kept and a portion is missing. The table records approximately 69,000 clones, 81% of them present only once. Input material: peripheral blood. This TCR was recovered from an older woman with acute or convalescent COVID-19.

CDR3 nucleotides: TGCGCCAGCAGCTGGAACCAGGGCTTTAATGAAAAACTGTTTTTT. It yields the protein CASSWNQGFNEKLFF. This sequence joins TRBV5-1 and TRBJ1-4, with D possibly being TRBD1 (5 bases). Trimming shortened V by 3 bases and J by 4 bases, and 13 bases separated the two germline ends. This CDR3 is 15 amino acids long. The germline V gene encodes CDR1 SGHRS and CDR2 YFSETQ.